The 15 T cell receptor beta chains presented below share a single source sample, sequenced in a study of cytomegalovirus exposure and HLA in healthy donors. Primers for the PCR totalled 60 Vbeta and 13 Jbeta. Libraries were prepared by immunoSEQ multiplex PCR; TCRdb keeps only in-frame clonotypes and omits some of them. The data hold some 54,000 clones, with 75% to 85% observed a single time. Material for sequencing was PBMCs. These receptors were collected from a male donor in good health and CMV-seronegative.

There are a few counts of this clone. J is TRBJ2-5 and V is TRBV13; unclear D gene. Germline V gene sequence: CDR1 PRHDT, CDR2 FYEKMQ (reference sequence). Trimming removed 3 bases from V and 7 bases from J, with 15 bases in between. The CDR3 runs 14 residues. The CDR3 reads CASSFFSVLGTQYF. CDR3 nucleotide sequence: TGTGCCAGCAGCTTCTTCTCGGTACTTGGGACCCAGTACTTC.

The V call is TRBV7-3, the J call TRBJ2-5; D uncertain. Per germline, CDR1 SGHTA and CDR2 FQGTGA. The CDR3 consists of 13 residues. V lost 5 bases and J 4 bases, leaving 11 bases between the germline ends. The CDR3 region is CASSPSPGETQYF. In nucleotides, the CDR3 is TGTGCCAGCAGCCCCAGCCCGGGAGAGACCCAGTACTTC.

As regards this clone: The junction differs from germline at one of its ends, possibly a read error. V gene TRBV7-9 combines with J gene TRBJ2-2; 9 bases fit TRBD1. In germline, CDR1 is SEHNR, CDR2 FQNEAQ (reference sequence). This CDR3 spans 16 amino acids. CDR3 in amino acids: CSSSLPTGGWTGELFF. CDR3 DNA sequence: TGTTCCAGCAGCTTACCCACAGGGGGCTGGACCGGGGAGCTGTTTTTT.

The V gene is TRBV4-3, the J gene TRBJ1-5; D is undetermined. Trimming took off 0 bases at V and 3 bases at J, with 9 bases between the two ends. In germline, CDR1 is LGHNA, CDR2 YSLEER. The CDR3 spans 15 residues. The CDR3 DNA is TGCGCCAGCAGCCAAGATAGGCAGGACAATCAGCCCCAGCATTTT. This sequence encodes CASSQDRQDNQPQHF.

The chain has TRBV9 and TRBJ1-1; perhaps TRBD1 as D (5 bases). The CDR3 is made up of 15 amino acids. The V end lost 0 bases, the J end lost 4 bases, and 13 bases lay between the germline ends. CDR1 is SGDLS and CDR2 is YYNGEE in the germline V gene. CDR3 in amino acids: CASSVGGRAGTEAFF. The DNA for the CDR3 is TGTGCCAGCAGCGTAGGCGGCAGGGCCGGCACTGAAGCTTTCTTT. Based on the CDR3 plus reference TRBV9 and TRBJ1-1, the full variable domain is DSGVTQTPKHLITATGQRVTLRCSPRSGDLSVYWYQQSLDQGLQFLIQYYNGEERAKGNILERFSAQQFPDLHSELNLSSLELGDSALYFCASSVGGRAGTEAFFGQGTRLTVV.

The V gene is TRBV13, the J gene TRBJ1-4; D is unclear. Trimming took off 5 bases at V and 8 bases at J, with 12 bases between the two ends. This CDR3 contains 13 residues. CDR1 PRHDT and CDR2 FYEKMQ come from the germline V gene (reference sequence). The CDR3 reads CASSPGGREKLFF. CDR3 bases: TGTGCCAGCAGCCCGGGAGGTCGGGAAAAACTGTTTTTT.

The chain links TRBV6-6 to TRBJ2-7; 9 nucleotides agree with TRBD2. Germline V gives CDR1 MNHNY, CDR2 SVGAGI (reference sequence). V dropped 5 bases and J dropped 1; count of bases not matched to a gene: 3. CDR3 length: 14 residues. CDR3 in amino acids: CASSALAGSYEQYF. The CDR3 DNA sequence: TGTGCCAGCAGTGCTCTAGCGGGGTCCTACGAGCAGTACTTC.

V and J are TRBV7-3 and TRBJ1-2, with D perhaps matching TRBD1 (6 bases). This CDR3 has 12 residues. Trimming took 5 bases from V and 8 from J, leaving 12 bases between them. Per germline, CDR1 SGHTA and CDR2 FQGTGA. The CDR3 DNA reads as TGTGCCAGCAGCACAGGGTTCGGGGGCTACACCTTC. Residues: CASSTGFGGYTF.

The chain links TRBV19 to TRBJ1-1, with a possible D match to TRBD1 (5 bases). V was cut by 6 bases and J by 1 base, with 12 bases left in between. This CDR3 comprises 14 residues. Germline lookup yields CDR1 LNHDA and CDR2 SQIVND (reference sequence). Here the CDR3 reads CASSWGESNTEAFF. The CDR3 bases are TGTGCCAGTAGCTGGGGGGAGTCGAACACTGAAGCTTTCTTT.

CDR3 bases: TGTGCCACCAGCAGAGCTACCGGGACAGGGTACCCCGGGGAGCTGTTTTTT. Amino acids: CATSRATGTGYPGELFF. This chain joins TRBV15 and TRBJ2-2; 9 bases map to TRBD1. This CDR3 comprises 17 residues. After removal of 1 base from V and 6 bases from J, the junction contained 9 bases not matched to a gene. Germline-derived CDR1 and CDR2 are LNHNV and YYDKDF (reference sequence).

The rearrangement uses TRBV28 and TRBJ1-1; D is unclear. V lost 2 bases, J lost 6 bases, and 10 bases lay in between. Germline V gene sequence: CDR1 MDHEN, CDR2 SYDVKM. The CDR3 totals 13 residues. CDR3 sequence reads: CASSLDYAAEAFF. The CDR3 DNA sequence: TGTGCCAGCAGTTTAGACTATGCCGCTGAAGCTTTCTTT.

This chain connects TRBV9 to TRBJ1-1; the D gene is possibly TRBD1 (5 bases). V was clipped by 0 bases and J by 5 bases, with 14 bases between them. CDR3 length: 15 residues. Looked up from germline, CDR1 is SGDLS and CDR2 is YYNGEE. The CDR3 coding sequence is TGTGCCAGCAGCGTAGGGGGGGGTGGGCTAACTGAAGCTTTCTTT. Protein: CASSVGGGGLTEAFF.

The genes are TRBV6-5 and TRBJ2-2, with a tentative D call TRBD2 (6 bases). This CDR3 contains 13 residues. In germline, CDR1 is MNHEY, CDR2 SVGAGI. The V gene lost 6 bases and the J gene lost 3 bases, with 8 bases spanning the gap. CDR3: CASSRLDTGELFF. CDR3 DNA sequence: TGTGCCAGCAGCCGACTAGACACCGGGGAGCTGTTTTTT.

This sequence joins TRBV11-1 and TRBJ2-7, with TRBD1 matching 9 bases. Germline V gene data show CDR1 as SGHAT and CDR2 as FQDESV (reference sequence). The CDR3 consists of 15 residues. The trim removed 5 bases at V and 3 bases at J, leaving 8 bases unmatched. The CDR3 loop reads CASSLTGTGRYEQYF. DNA of the CDR3: TGTGCCAGCAGCCTAACCGGGACAGGGCGCTACGAGCAGTACTTC.

The chain employs TRBV5-1 and TRBJ1-1, with 8 bases identical to TRBD1. Germline CDR1 and CDR2: SGHRS and YFSETQ. The ends lost 4 bases at V and 1 base at J; junction bases unmatched: 9. This CDR3 has 16 residues. CDR3: CASSLGRGQRNTEAFF. CDR3 sequence (DNA): TGCGCCAGCAGCCTGGGCAGGGGGCAGAGGAACACTGAAGCTTTCTTT.